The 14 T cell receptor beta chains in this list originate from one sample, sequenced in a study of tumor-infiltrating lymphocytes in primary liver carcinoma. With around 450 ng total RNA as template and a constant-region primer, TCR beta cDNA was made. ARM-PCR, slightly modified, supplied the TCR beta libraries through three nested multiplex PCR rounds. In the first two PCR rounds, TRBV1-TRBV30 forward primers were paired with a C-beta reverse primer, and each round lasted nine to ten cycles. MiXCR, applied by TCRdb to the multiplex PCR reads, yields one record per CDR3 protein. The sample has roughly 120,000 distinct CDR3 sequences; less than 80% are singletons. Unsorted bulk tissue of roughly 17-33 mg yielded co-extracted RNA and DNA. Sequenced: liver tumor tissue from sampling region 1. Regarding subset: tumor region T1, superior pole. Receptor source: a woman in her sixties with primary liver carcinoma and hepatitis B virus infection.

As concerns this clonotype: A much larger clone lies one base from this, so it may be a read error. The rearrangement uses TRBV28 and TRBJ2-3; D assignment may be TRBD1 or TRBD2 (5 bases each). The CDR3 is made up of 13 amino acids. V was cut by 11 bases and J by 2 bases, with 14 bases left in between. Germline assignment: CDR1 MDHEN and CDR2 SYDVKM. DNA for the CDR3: TGTGCCTCAGGGAGATTGCCCACAGATACGCAGTATTTT. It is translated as CASGRLPTDTQYF.

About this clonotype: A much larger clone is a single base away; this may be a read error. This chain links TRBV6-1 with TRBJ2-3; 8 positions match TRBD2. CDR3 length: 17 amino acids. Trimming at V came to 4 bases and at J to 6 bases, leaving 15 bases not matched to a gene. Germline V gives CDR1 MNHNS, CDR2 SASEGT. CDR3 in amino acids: CASSGSLTAGGLDTQYF. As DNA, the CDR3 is TGTGCCAGCAGTGGATCCCTAACCGCGGGAGGCTTGGATACGCAGTATTTT.

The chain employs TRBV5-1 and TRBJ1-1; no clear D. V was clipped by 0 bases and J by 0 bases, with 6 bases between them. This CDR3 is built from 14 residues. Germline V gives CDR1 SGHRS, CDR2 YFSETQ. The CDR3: CASSLDRLNTEAFF. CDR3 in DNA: TGCGCCAGCAGCTTGGACCGCTTGAACACTGAAGCTTTCTTT. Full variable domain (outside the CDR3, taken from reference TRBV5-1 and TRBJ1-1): KAGVTQTPRYLIKTRGQQVTLSCSPISGHRSVSWYQQTPGQGLQFLFEYFSETQRNKGNFPGRFSGRQFSNSRSEMNVSTLELGDSALYLCASSLDRLNTEAFFGQGTRLTVV.

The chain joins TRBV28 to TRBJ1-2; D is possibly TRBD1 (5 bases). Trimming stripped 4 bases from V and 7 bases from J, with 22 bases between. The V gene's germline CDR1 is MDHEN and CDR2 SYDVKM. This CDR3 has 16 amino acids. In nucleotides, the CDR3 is TGTGCCAGCAGTTCGTCCGGGGCCTCGGAGGGCTGTGGCTACACCTTC. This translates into CASSSSGASEGCGYTF.

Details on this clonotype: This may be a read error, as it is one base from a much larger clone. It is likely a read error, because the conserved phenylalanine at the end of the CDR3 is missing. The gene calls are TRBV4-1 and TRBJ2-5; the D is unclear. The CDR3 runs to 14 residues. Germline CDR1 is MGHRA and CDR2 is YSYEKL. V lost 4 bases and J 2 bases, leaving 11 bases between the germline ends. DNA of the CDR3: TGCGCCAGCAGCCCATCTAGAGGTCAAGAGACCCAGTACTTA. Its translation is CASSPSRGQETQYL.

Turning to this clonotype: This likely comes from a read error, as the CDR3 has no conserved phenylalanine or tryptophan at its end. The CDR3 DNA reads TGTGCTAGCAGCTCGCCGGGACAGGGAGCCTACGAGCAGTACTAC. This translates into CASSSPGQGAYEQYY. The rearrangement links TRBV7-8 to TRBJ2-7; 9 bases match TRBD1. This CDR3 comprises 15 residues. Germline CDR1 is SGHVS and CDR2 is FQNEAQ.

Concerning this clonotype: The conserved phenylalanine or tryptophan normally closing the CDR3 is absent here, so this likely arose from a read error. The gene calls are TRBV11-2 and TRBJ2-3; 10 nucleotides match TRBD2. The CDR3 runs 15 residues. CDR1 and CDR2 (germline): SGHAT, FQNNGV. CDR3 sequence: CVSSSELAGPDTQYL. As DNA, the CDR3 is TGTGTCAGCAGCTCGGAACTAGCGGGACCAGATACGCAGTATCTT.

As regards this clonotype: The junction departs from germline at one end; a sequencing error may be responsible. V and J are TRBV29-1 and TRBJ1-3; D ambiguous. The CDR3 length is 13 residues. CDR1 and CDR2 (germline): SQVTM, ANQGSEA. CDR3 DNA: TGCAGCGTTGACAGTGGAGACGGAAACATCATATATTTT. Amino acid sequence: CSVDSGDGNIIYF.

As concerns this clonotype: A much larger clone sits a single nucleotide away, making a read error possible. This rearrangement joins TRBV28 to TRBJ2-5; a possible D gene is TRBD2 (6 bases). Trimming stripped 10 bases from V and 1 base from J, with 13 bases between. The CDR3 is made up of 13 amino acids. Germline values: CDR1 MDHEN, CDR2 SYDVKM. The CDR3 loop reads CAILGTFQETQYF. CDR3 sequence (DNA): TGTGCCATCCTAGGGACTTTCCAAGAGACCCAGTACTTC.

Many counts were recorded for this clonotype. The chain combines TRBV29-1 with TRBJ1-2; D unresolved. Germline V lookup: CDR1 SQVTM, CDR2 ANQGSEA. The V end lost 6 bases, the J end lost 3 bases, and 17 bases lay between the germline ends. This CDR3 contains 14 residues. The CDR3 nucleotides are TGCAGCGTAGCCGGCCACATAAGAGACTATGGCTACACCTTC. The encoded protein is CSVAGHIRDYGYTF.

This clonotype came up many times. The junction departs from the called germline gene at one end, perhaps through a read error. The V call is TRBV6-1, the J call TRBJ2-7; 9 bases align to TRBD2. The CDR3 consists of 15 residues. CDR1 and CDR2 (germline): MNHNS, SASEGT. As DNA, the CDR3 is TGTGCCAGTTCTTTGCCCGGGACTAGCTCCAACGAGCAGTACTTC. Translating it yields CASSLPGTSSNEQYF.

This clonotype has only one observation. The CDR3 is CASSLMTGGNQPQHF. The CDR3 DNA follows: TGTGCCAGCAGCTTAATGACAGGGGGCAATCAGCCCCAGCATTTT. The rearrangement joins TRBV7-8 to TRBJ1-5; 8 bases are shared with TRBD1. V was pared by 2 bases and J by 2 bases, with 2 bases of the junction left unmatched. CDR3 length: 15 residues. The V gene's germline CDR1 is SGHVS and CDR2 FQNEAQ.

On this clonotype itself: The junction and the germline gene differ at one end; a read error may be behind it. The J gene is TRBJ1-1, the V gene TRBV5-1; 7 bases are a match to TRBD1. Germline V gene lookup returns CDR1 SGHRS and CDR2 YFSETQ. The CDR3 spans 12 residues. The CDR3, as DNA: TGCGCCAGCGGAGAACAGGGGACTGAAGCCTTCTTT. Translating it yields CASGEQGTEAFF.

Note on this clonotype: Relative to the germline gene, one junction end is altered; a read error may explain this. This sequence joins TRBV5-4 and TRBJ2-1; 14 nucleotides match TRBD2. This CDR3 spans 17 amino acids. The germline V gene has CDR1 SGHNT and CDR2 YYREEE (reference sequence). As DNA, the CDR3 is TGTGCCACCAGCACCGGGACTAGCGGGAGCTCCTACAATGAGCAGTTCTTC. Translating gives CATSTGTSGSSYNEQFF.